A single sample gave rise to the 25 T cell receptor beta chains below, sequenced in a study of blood T cell repertoires in COVID-19. Using immunoSEQ multiplex PCR, the repertoire was profiled, and TCRdb retains in-frame clones only, with some absent. The table shows 65,000 to 100,000 clones, with about 80% occurring only once. Sequenced input: peripheral blood. These receptors came from a human donor in a cohort sampled during active COVID-19.

Comment on this clone: This sample includes further DNA sequences coding for the same CDR3. The V call is TRBV18, the J call TRBJ1-5; D remains unclear. The CDR3 totals 14 residues. Germline values: CDR1 KGHSH, CDR2 LQKENI. Trimming cost V 3 bases and J 7 bases, with 13 bases left between them. The CDR3 sequence is CASSPQRVGQPQHF. In nucleotides, the CDR3 is TGTGCCAGCTCACCCCAACGTGTCGGGCAGCCCCAGCATTTT.

This clone was counted between two and nine times. The chain has TRBV3-1 (or the pseudogene TRBV3-2) and TRBJ2-7, with TRBD2 identical over 11 bases. Germline V gene lookup returns CDR1 LGHDT and CDR2 YNNKEL (reference sequence). The CDR3 has 14 residues. The J segment lost 7 bases and the V segment lost 0 bases, leaving 2 bases of the junction unmatched. Written as DNA, the CDR3 is TGTGCCAGCAGCCAAGAACGACTAGCGGGGGAGCAGTACTTC. It yields the protein CASSQERLAGEQYF.

The chain carries TRBV5-1 and TRBJ2-1; possible D gene TRBD1, 5 bases. With 0 bases removed from V and 0 bases from J, the gap between germline ends came to 10 bases. Germline V gene sequence: CDR1 SGHRS, CDR2 YFSETQ. The CDR3 is made up of 16 amino acids. CDR3 DNA sequence: TGCGCCAGCAGCTTGGAGGGGCAGCTCTCCTACAATGAGCAGTTCTTC. Residues: CASSLEGQLSYNEQFF. The full variable domain, with the rest looked up from reference TRBV5-1 and TRBJ2-1, is KAGVTQTPRYLIKTRGQQVTLSCSPISGHRSVSWYQQTPGQGLQFLFEYFSETQRNKGNFPGRFSGRQFSNSRSEMNVSTLELGDSALYLCASSLEGQLSYNEQFFGPGTRLTVL.

This sequence joins TRBV5-1 and TRBJ1-2; TRBD1 might be the D (5 bases). CDR3 length equals 17 residues. Germline V gene sequence: CDR1 SGHRS, CDR2 YFSETQ. Trimming shortened V by 4 bases and J by 4 bases, and 23 bases separated the two germline ends. CDR3 amino acids: CASSTQGVDTVVYGYTF. The CDR3 DNA is TGCGCCAGCAGCACTCAAGGGGTCGACACGGTCGTCTATGGCTACACCTTC. The whole variable domain, remainder taken from reference TRBV5-1 and TRBJ1-2, is KAGVTQTPRYLIKTRGQQVTLSCSPISGHRSVSWYQQTPGQGLQFLFEYFSETQRNKGNFPGRFSGRQFSNSRSEMNVSTLELGDSALYLCASSTQGVDTVVYGYTFGSGTRLTVV.

The V gene is TRBV4-1, the J gene TRBJ1-2, with a tentative D call TRBD1 (5 bases). Germline V gene lookup returns CDR1 MGHRA and CDR2 YSYEKL. V was pared by 2 bases and J by 4 bases, with 8 bases between. The CDR3 loop spans 13 amino acids. The CDR3 region is CASSQPQGYGYTF. DNA of the CDR3: TGCGCCAGCAGCCAACCCCAGGGCTATGGCTACACCTTC.

V gene TRBV14 combines with J gene TRBJ1-2, with D hard to call. This CDR3 comprises 14 residues. Germline V gene sequence: CDR1 SGHDN, CDR2 FVKESK. V dropped 0 bases and J dropped 8 bases, with 13 bases sitting between them. The CDR3, as DNA: TGTGCCAGCAGCCAAGATCGTACCTCGGGGGGCTACACCTTC. It codes for CASSQDRTSGGYTF.

The rearrangement links TRBV10-3 to TRBJ2-3; possible D gene TRBD1, 5 bases. CDR1 ENHRY and CDR2 SYGVKD come from the germline V gene. The ends were cut back, 3 bases at V and 3 bases at J, with 13 bases in the middle. The CDR3 consists of 15 residues. The DNA of the CDR3 is TGTGCCATCAGTGAAAAGGGGATTAGGACAGATACGCAGTATTTT. Residues: CAISEKGIRTDTQYF.

The chain is built from TRBV3-1 (or the pseudogene TRBV3-2) and TRBJ2-7, with D maybe TRBD2 (7 bases). The CDR3 sequence is 15 residues long. The V and J ends lost 0 bases and 4 bases respectively, with 13 bases between them. CDR1 and CDR2 from the germline V gene are LGHDT and YNNKEL (reference sequence). This CDR3 reads CASSQEGGGPYEQYF. The CDR3 bases are TGTGCCAGCAGCCAAGAGGGGGGGGGCCCTTACGAGCAGTACTTC.

The V gene is TRBV5-4, the J gene TRBJ2-3; possible D gene TRBD1, 7 bases. CDR1 is SGHNT and CDR2 is YYREEE in the germline V gene (reference sequence). This CDR3 is built from 14 residues. Between the trimmed V and J ends, which lost 4 bases and 4 bases, there was a span of 13 bases. The CDR3 coding sequence is TGTGCCAGCAGCGCGCCAGGGGGGCCAGATACGCAGTATTTT. It is translated as CASSAPGGPDTQYF.

The chain carries TRBV19 and TRBJ2-2, with D possibly matching TRBD1 (5 bases). Trimming stripped 5 bases from V and 5 bases from J, with 6 bases between. This CDR3 has 12 amino acids. From germline, CDR1 is LNHDA and CDR2 SQIVND (reference sequence). The CDR3 sequence is CASSQGTGELFF. CDR3 in DNA: TGTGCCAGTAGTCAGGGAACCGGGGAGCTGTTTTTT.

The chain recombines TRBV5-1 with TRBJ2-4, with 8 nucleotides matching TRBD1. The V gene's germline CDR1 is SGHRS and CDR2 YFSETQ. Germline trimming cut 4 bases from V and 15 bases from J; bases unmatched to any gene: 18. The CDR3 runs 15 residues. The CDR3 loop is CASSRQTGALNTPYF. The DNA of the CDR3 is TGCGCCAGCAGCCGCCAGACAGGGGCGTTGAATACCCCGTACTTC.

The CDR3 nucleotides read TGCGCCAGCAGCTTGGGTTTTTCAGGGGGCCAAAGCAATGAGCAGTTCTTC. Protein sequence: CASSLGFSGGQSNEQFF. V is TRBV5-1 and J is TRBJ2-1, with 8 bases matching TRBD1. Germline V gene sequence: CDR1 SGHRS, CDR2 YFSETQ. The CDR3 covers 17 residues. After removal of 0 bases from V and 6 bases from J, the junction contained 11 bases not matched to a gene.

This clone was recorded once. The rearrangement joins TRBV7-9 to TRBJ2-1; 8 bases align to TRBD2. Germline-derived CDR1 and CDR2 are SEHNR and FQNEAQ (reference sequence). This CDR3 is built from 12 residues. The ends lost 11 bases at V and 7 bases at J; junction bases unmatched: 7. CDR3 residues: CAYRASGNEQFF. CDR3 DNA: TGTGCCTATCGGGCTAGCGGGAATGAGCAGTTCTTC.

The chain links TRBV7-2 to TRBJ2-5, with 9 bases that match TRBD2. CDR1 SGHTA and CDR2 FQGNSA come from the germline V gene. This CDR3 region has 18 residues. The V gene end was trimmed by 4 bases and the J gene end by 5 bases; junction bases not matched to a gene: 17. Here the CDR3 DNA reads TGTGCCAGCAGCTCCTTACTTTTAGCGGGGGCGTACGCGGAGACCCAGTACTTC. Its protein is CASSSLLLAGAYAETQYF.

This sequence joins TRBV24-1 and TRBJ1-5, with TRBD1 matching over 7 bases. Trimming removed 4 bases from V and 2 bases from J; junction bases left unmatched: 7. Germline loops: CDR1 KGHDR, CDR2 SFDVKD. The CDR3 consists of 16 residues. The CDR3 sequence: CATSDKNTGGNQPQHF. DNA for the CDR3: TGTGCCACCAGTGACAAAAATACAGGGGGCAATCAGCCCCAGCATTTT.

The genes are TRBV2 and TRBJ1-1, with D possibly being TRBD1 (6 bases). V gave up 2 bases and J gave up 4 bases, with 11 bases separating them. This CDR3 region has 14 residues. Germline V gene lookup returns CDR1 SNHLY and CDR2 FYNNEI. DNA for the CDR3: TGTGCCAGCAGTGAATCAGGGGCTACCACTGAAGCTTTCTTT. Amino acids: CASSESGATTEAFF.

J is TRBJ2-1 and V is TRBV27; 7 bases agree with TRBD1. Germline loops: CDR1 MNHEY, CDR2 SMNVEV (reference sequence). The CDR3 has 15 residues. Losses at the gene ends were 2 bases for V and 0 bases for J; bases not matched to a gene: 1. The CDR3 loop is CASSLNRGSYNEQFF. CDR3 DNA sequence: TGTGCCAGCAGTTTAAACAGGGGCTCCTACAATGAGCAGTTCTTC.

The chain carries TRBV6-6 and TRBJ1-2; TRBD1 is a possible D gene (5 bases). Trimming stripped 5 bases from V and 4 bases from J, with 17 bases between. Germline assignment: CDR1 MNHNY and CDR2 SVGAGI (reference sequence). The CDR3 extends over 15 amino acids. The DNA of the CDR3 is TGTGCCAGCAGTAACGGGCTCGGGGGACCCTATGGCTACACCTTC. Residues: CASSNGLGGPYGYTF.

This clone was picked up one time. Germline and junction disagree at one end, which may indicate a read error. Other DNA sequences in this specimen translate into the identical CDR3. V usage is TRBV7-6 and J usage is TRBJ2-2; 8 nucleotides align to TRBD2. The CDR3 covers 17 residues. Per the germline V gene, CDR1 is SGHVS and CDR2 is FNYEAQ. The CDR3 nucleotides read TGTGCCAGCAGCTTAGTTCCGGGACTAGGGGCCACCGGGGAACTGTTTTTT. This codes for CASSLVPGLGATGELFF.

This chain joins TRBV12-3 or TRBV12-4 and TRBJ2-5, with D possibly being TRBD1 (5 bases). V was pared by 6 bases and J by 1 base, with 9 bases between. CDR3 length: 13 amino acids. This CDR3 is CASRDSSQETQYF. For the CDR3, the DNA is TGTGCCAGCAGAGACAGCTCCCAAGAGACCCAGTACTTC.

The chain combines TRBV2 with TRBJ1-1; the D is unclear. The germline CDR1 and CDR2 sequences are SNHLY and FYNNEI. The CDR3 has 11 amino acids. Trimming removed 7 bases at V and 0 bases at J, with 3 bases between. The CDR3 spells CASTVNTEAFF. The CDR3 DNA reads as TGTGCCAGCACGGTGAACACTGAAGCTTTCTTT.

The chain has TRBV6-2 or TRBV6-3 and TRBJ2-3; TRBD2 matches at 11 bases. The CDR3 length is 18 residues. Losses at the gene ends were 6 bases for V and 2 bases for J; bases not matched to a gene: 13. CDR1 and CDR2 from the germline V gene are MNHEY and SVGEGT. The CDR3 reads CASSPGLADPLFTDTQYF. CDR3 nucleotide sequence: TGTGCCAGCAGCCCGGGACTAGCGGATCCGCTCTTCACAGATACGCAGTATTTT.

This chain uses TRBV3-1 (or the pseudogene TRBV3-2) with TRBJ2-3, with TRBD2 matching over 10 bases. In germline, CDR1 is LGHDT, CDR2 YNNKEL (reference sequence). Losses at the gene ends were 0 bases for V and 6 bases for J; bases not matched to a gene: 6. The CDR3 totals 16 residues. The CDR3 loop reads CASSQEAGGPWDTQYF. In DNA, the CDR3 is TGTGCCAGCAGCCAAGAAGCGGGGGGGCCGTGGGATACGCAGTATTTT.

The rearrangement uses TRBV6-4 and TRBJ2-3, with 9 bases lining up with TRBD1. The V gene's germline CDR1 is MRHNA and CDR2 SNTAGT. J gave up 6 bases and V 1 base, and 5 bases lay outside the gene matches. The CDR3 has 15 residues. The CDR3 loop reads CASSDYGTGMDTQYF. CDR3 sequence (DNA): TGTGCCAGCAGTGACTACGGGACAGGGATGGATACGCAGTATTTT.

On this clone itself: Additional DNA sequences in this sample encode the identical CDR3. This chain joins TRBV7-9 and TRBJ2-2; D gene ambiguous. V lost 2 bases to trimming and J lost 1 base, with 8 bases between them. The length of the CDR3 is 15 residues. Germline assignment: CDR1 SEHNR and CDR2 FQNEAQ (reference sequence). The CDR3 is CASSLSAGNTGELFF. The DNA of the CDR3 is TGTGCCAGCAGCTTATCAGCAGGGAACACCGGGGAGCTGTTTTTT.